This T cell receptor (beta chain) was observed in a study of blood T cells in healthy people across ages. Details on this clonotype: Its target is unknown.

Trimming stripped 6 bases from V and 0 bases from J, with 8 bases between. The length of the CDR3 is 14 residues. Through a sample-barcoded 5' primer and a J-beta primer mix, a second PCR was run for about 6 to 11 cycles. TCRdb re-called the 5' RACE reads with MiXCR, one entry per CDR3 protein. In the table there are roughly 800,000 distinct CDR3 sequences, about 26% of which are singletons. Findings and limits, study-wide: Versus aged donors, long-lived donors had higher diversity and more naive CD4+ cells. Diversity estimates from one million T cells were considered underestimates. Older age coincided with a roughly linear decline in TCR beta diversity per million T cells.

The same data also went into a second study, on T cells of mothers and their children.

The genes are TRBV12-3 or TRBV12-4 and TRBJ1-4; D gene unclear. Sequences were obtained from blood. This receptor was identified in a boy aged 10-17 years in good health. The DNA of the CDR3 is TGTGCCAGCAGCGTGAATACAACTAATGAAAAACTGTTTTTT. The encoded protein is CASSVNTTNEKLFF.